Sequencing of this TCR beta chain was carried out in a study of T cell repertoires in cytomegalovirus infection. Overall study context: Through public TCR beta signatures, both CMV infection and matching HLA type were indicated. Study results and limitations: Summed frequency of public TCR beta families distinguished CMV carriers with the relevant HLA. Across the ex vivo response, the dominant clonotypes were HLA-C-restricted CMV-specific TCR beta clonotypes.

TCRdb called the reads again in MiXCR, with one record for every CDR3 protein. The sample includes around 450,000 distinct CDR3 sequences, roughly 10% of them seen just once. To note about this clonotype: The antigen remains undetermined. Possible read error: a much larger clone is one base away.

Sequencing input: PBMCs. The receptor was isolated from a human donor in good health (CMV status not recorded). Some clones in this sample may be carry-over from other donors' samples.

CDR3: CASSSTDGVEQYF. The CDR3 nucleotides read TGTGCCAGCAGCTCCACGGACGGGGTCGAGCAGTACTTC. The chain joins TRBV5-4 to TRBJ2-7, with D perhaps matching TRBD2 (5 bases). V was trimmed by 3 bases and J by 6 bases, leaving 13 bases between them. Germline-derived CDR1 and CDR2 are SGHNT and YYREEE (reference sequence). The CDR3 spans 13 residues.